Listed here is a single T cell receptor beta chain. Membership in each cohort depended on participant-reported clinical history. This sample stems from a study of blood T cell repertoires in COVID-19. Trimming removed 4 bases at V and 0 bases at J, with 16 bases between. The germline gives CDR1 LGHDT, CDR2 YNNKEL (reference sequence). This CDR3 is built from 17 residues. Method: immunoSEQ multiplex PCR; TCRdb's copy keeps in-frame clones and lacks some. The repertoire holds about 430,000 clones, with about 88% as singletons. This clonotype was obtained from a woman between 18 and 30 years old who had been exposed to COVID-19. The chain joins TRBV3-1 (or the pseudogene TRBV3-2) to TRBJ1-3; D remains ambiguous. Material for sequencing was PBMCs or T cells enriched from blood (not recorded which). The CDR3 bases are TGTGCCAGCAGCCTCCTCGGCGGGTCGTCCTCTGGAAACACCATATATTTT. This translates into CASSLLGGSSSGNTIYF.